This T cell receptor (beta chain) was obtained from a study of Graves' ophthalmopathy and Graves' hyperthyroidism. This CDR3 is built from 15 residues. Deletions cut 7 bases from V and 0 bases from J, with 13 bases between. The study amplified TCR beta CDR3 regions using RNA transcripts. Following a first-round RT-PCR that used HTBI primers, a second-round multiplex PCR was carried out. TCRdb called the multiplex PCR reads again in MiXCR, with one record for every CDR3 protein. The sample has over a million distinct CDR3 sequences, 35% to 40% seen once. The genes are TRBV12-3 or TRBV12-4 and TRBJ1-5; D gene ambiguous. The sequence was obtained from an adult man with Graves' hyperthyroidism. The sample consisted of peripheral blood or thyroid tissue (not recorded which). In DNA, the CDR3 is TGTGCCAGCATGGCAGAGAGCAATAGCAATCAGCCCCAGCATTTT. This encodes CASMAESNSNQPQHF.